This T cell receptor beta chain was identified during a study of long-term antiretroviral therapy in people with HIV. Study-wide points: Diversity went up after ART and still fell short of transplant donor controls.

In regard to this clone: The antigen is not known.

Researchers ran immunoSEQ v3.0 at survey level. Sequencing aimed to cover about 40,000-55,000 T-cell genomes per sample. Measured with immunoSEQ multiplex PCR; TCRdb has only the in-frame clones, and not every one. The sample lists 37,000 or so clones, around three quarters occurring once. CDR3 size: 12 residues. Trimming left V 6 bases short and J 5 bases short, with 11 bases between. The germline V gene has CDR1 MDHEN and CDR2 SYDVKM. V is TRBV28 and J is TRBJ2-7; D might be TRBD2 (5 bases). The sequences come from unsorted PBMCs, collected 3.4 years after starting antiretroviral therapy. The source of this sequence is a young man with HIV. The CDR3 reads CASSSLAHEQYF. As DNA, the CDR3 is TGTGCCAGCAGCTCGCTAGCTCACGAGCAGTACTTC. Filled out from reference TRBV28 and TRBJ2-7, the complete variable domain reads DVKVTQSSRYLVKRTGEKVFLECVQDMDHENMFWYRQDPGLGLRLIYFSYDVKMKEKGDIPEGYSVSREKKERFSLILESASTNQTSMYLCASSSLAHEQYFGPGTRLTVT.